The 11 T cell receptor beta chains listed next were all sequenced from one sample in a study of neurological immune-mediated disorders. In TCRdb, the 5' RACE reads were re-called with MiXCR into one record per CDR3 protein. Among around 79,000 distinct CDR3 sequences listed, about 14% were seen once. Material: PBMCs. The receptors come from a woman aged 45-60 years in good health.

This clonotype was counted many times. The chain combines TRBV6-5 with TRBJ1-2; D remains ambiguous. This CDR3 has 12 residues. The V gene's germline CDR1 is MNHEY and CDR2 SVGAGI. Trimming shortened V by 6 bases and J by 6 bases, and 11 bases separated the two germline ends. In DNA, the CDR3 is TGTGCCAGCAGCTTTAGAGGGAATGGCTACACCTTC. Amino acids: CASSFRGNGYTF.

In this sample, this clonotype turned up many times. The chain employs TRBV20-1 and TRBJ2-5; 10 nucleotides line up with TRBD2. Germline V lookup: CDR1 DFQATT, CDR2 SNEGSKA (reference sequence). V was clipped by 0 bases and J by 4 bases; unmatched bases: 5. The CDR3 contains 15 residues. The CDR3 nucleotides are TGCAGTGCTAGAGATCCTAGCGGGGGTGGAGAGACCCAGTACTTC. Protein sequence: CSARDPSGGGETQYF.

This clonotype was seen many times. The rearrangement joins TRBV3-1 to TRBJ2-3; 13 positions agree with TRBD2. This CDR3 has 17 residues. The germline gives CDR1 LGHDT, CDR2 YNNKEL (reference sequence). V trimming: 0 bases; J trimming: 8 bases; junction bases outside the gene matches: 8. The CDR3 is CASSQDQRLAGGGTQYF. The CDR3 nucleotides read TGTGCCAGCAGCCAAGACCAGAGACTAGCGGGAGGAGGTACGCAGTATTTT.

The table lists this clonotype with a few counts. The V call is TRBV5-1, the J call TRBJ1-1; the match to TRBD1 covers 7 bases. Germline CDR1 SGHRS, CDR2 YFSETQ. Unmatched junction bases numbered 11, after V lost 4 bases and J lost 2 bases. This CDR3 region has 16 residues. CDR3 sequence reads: CASSLHATGINTEAFF. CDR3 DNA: TGCGCCAGCAGCCTCCATGCGACAGGGATTAACACTGAAGCTTTCTTT.

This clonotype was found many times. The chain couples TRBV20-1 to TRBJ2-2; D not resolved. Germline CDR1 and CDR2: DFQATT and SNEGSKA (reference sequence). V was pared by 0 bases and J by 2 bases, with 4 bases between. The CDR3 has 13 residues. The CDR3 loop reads CSARDPNTGELFF. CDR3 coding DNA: TGCAGTGCTAGAGATCCAAACACCGGGGAGCTGTTTTTT.

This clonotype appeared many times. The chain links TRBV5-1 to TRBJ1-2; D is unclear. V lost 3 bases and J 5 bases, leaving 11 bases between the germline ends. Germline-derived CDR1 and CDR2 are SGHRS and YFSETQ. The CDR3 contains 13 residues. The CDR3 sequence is CASSSDGLYGYTF. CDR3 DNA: TGCGCCAGCAGCTCGGACGGTTTATATGGCTACACCTTC.

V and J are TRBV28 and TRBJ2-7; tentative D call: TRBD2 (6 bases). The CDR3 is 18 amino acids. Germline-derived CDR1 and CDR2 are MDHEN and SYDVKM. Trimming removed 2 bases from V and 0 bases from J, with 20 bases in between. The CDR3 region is CASSLNRPWAGSSYEQYF. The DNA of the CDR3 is TGTGCCAGCAGTTTAAATCGGCCCTGGGCGGGGAGCTCCTACGAGCAGTACTTC.

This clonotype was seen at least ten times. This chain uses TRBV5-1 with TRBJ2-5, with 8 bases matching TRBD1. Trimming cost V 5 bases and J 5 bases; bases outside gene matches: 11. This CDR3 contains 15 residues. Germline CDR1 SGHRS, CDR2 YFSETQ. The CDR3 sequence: CASRPAGTGEETQYF. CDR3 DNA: TGCGCCAGCAGACCCGCCGGGACAGGAGAGGAGACCCAGTACTTC.

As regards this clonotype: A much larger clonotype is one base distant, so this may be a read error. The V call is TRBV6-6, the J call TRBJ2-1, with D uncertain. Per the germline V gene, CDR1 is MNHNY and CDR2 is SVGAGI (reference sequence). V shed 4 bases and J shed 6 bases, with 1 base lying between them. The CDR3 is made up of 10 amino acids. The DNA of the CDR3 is TGTGCCAGCAGTTTCAATGAGCAGTTCTTC. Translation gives CASSFNEQFF.

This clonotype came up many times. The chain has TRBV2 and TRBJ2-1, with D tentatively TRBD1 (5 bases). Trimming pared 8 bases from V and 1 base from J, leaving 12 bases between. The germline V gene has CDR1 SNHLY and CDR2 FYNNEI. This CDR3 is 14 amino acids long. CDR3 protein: CASGPGISYNEQFF. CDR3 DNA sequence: TGTGCCAGCGGGCCAGGGATTTCCTACAATGAGCAGTTCTTC.

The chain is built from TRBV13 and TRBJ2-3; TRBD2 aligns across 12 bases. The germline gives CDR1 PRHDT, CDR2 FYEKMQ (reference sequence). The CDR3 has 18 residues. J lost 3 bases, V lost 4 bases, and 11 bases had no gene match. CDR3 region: CASSYRNRLAGETDTQYF. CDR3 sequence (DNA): TGTGCCAGCAGCTACCGGAACAGACTAGCGGGAGAGACAGATACGCAGTATTTT.